The table lists the clone carrying this T cell receptor beta chain with a few counts. This CDR3 comprises 14 residues. In germline, CDR1 is MNHEY, CDR2 SMNVEV (reference sequence). With 0 bases removed from V and 1 base from J, the gap between germline ends came to 6 bases. This sample was included in a study of technical replicates of blood from a few donors. Some clones are missing from TCRdb's copy, which holds only in-frame ones; the method was immunoSEQ multiplex PCR. Of some 77,000 clones in the sample, 91% were seen once. The sample was T cells isolated from PBMCs. This sequence joins TRBV27 and TRBJ1-1; D unclear. The receptor was derived from a human donor in good health. This CDR3 reads CASSLSAGNTEAFF. DNA for the CDR3: TGTGCCAGCAGTTTATCGGCAGGGAACACTGAAGCTTTCTTT.